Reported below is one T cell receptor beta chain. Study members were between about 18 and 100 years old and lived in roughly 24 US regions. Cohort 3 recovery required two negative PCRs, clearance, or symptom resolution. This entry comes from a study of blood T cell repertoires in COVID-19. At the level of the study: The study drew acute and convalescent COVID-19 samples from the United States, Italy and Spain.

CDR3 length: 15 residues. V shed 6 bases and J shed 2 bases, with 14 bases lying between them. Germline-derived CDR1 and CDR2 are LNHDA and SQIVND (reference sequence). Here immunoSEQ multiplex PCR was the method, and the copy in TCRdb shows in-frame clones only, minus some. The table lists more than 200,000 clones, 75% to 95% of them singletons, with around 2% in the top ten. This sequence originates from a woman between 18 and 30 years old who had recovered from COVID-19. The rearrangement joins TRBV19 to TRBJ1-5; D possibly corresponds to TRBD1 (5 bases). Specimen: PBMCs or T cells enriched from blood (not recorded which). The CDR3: CASRLGLPGNQPQHF. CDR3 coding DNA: TGTGCCAGTAGGCTGGGGCTGCCGGGCAATCAGCCCCAGCATTTT.